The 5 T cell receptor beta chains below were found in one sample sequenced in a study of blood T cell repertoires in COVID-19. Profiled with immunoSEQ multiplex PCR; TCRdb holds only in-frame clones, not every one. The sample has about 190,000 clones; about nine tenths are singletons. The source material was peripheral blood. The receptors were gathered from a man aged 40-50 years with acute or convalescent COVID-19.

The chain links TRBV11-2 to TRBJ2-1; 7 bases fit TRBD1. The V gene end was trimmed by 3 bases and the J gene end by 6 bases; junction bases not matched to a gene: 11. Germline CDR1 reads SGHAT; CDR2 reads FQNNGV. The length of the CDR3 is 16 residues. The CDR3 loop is CASSFVTTGKSNEQFF. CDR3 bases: TGTGCCAGCAGCTTCGTGACGACAGGGAAGTCCAATGAGCAGTTCTTC.

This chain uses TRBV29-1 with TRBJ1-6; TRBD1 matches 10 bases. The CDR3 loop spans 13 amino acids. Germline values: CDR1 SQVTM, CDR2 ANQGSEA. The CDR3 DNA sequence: TGCACCCCTAGGACAGGGGGAAATTCACCCCTCCACTTT. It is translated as CTPRTGGNSPLHF.

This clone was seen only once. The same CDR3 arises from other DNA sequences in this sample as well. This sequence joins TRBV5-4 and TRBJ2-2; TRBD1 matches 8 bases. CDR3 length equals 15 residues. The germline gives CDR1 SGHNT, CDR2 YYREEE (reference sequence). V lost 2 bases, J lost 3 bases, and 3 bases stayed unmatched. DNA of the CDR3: TGTGCCAGCAGCTTTCAGGGGGCAGACACCGGGGAGCTGTTTTTT. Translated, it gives CASSFQGADTGELFF.

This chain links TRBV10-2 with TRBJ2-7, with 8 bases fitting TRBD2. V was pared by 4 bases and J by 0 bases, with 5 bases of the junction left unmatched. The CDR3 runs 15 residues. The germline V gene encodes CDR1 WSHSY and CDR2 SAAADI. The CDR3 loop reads CASSGLAGLSYEQYF. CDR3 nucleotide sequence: TGCGCCAGCAGTGGGCTAGCGGGCCTCTCCTACGAGCAGTACTTC.

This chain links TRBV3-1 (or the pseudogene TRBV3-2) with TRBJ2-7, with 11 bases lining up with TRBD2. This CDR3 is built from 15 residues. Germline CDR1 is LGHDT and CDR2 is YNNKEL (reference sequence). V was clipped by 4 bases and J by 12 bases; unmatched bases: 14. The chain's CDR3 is CASSRVYSGGAQSYF. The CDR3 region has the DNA TGTGCCAGCAGCCGGGTATATAGCGGGGGGGCCCAATCGTACTTC.